The present entry profiles one TCR beta chain with its context. Its antigen is as yet unknown. Generated by immunoSEQ multiplex PCR, the TCRdb table keeps only in-frame clones and is missing some. The sample holds some 2,500,000 clones, about nine tenths seen once. The data were obtained in a study of shared clonotypes between healthy human individuals. General study points: Tissues were not sampled, only blood, and their repertoires likely differ. Sharing across a handful of donors was seen in roughly 5% of naive CD4 clonotypes. Sorted-subset sequencing was shown by rarefaction to be incomplete despite large depth.

CD45RA-negative memory and CD45RA+ naive subsets were split from the CD4+ cells. CDR3 size: 18 residues. V dropped 1 base and J dropped 5; count of bases not matched to a gene: 13. From germline, CDR1 is SGHAT and CDR2 FQNNGV. This clonotype was sampled from a man aged 18 to 30 in good health. Some clones in this sample may be carry-over from other donors' samples. This chain links TRBV11-2 with TRBJ2-3, with 9 bases aligning to TRBD2. The sequencing sample was made of naive CD4+ T cells from PBMCs. Sample subset: CD45RA+ positively selected. The CDR3 is CASSLAATGGRAKDTQYF. DNA of the CDR3: TGTGCCAGCAGCTTAGCCGCAACCGGCGGGAGGGCCAAAGATACGCAGTATTTT.